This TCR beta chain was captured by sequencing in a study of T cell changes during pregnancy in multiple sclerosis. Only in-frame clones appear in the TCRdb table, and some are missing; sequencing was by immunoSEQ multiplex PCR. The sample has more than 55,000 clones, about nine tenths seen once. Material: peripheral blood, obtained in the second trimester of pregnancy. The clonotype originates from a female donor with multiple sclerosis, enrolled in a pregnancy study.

The CDR3 loop reads CASSSTGTHEQFF. In nucleotides, the CDR3 is TGTGCCAGCAGCTCGACAGGTACCCATGAGCAGTTCTTC. The V call is TRBV7-6, the J call TRBJ2-1; possible D gene TRBD1, 6 bases. The germline CDR1 and CDR2 sequences are SGHVS and FNYEAQ. The CDR3 runs to 13 residues. The V and J ends lost 4 bases and 8 bases respectively, with 12 bases between them.